The clone carrying this T cell receptor beta chain was counted once. Antigen unknown. Clones were read by immunoSEQ multiplex PCR, and TCRdb kept only the in-frame ones, dropping some. The sample includes some 150,000 clones, about 90% of them seen just once. This record belongs to a study of cytomegalovirus exposure and HLA in healthy donors. Overall study context: In a later analysis, it was reported that the approximately 110 validation repertoires had been produced on the same platform as the 550 to 700 repertoires belonging to the first cohort. Study observations and caveats: The study flagged some 170 TCR beta chains as cytomegalovirus-associated. Confirmation was obtained in vitro that three CMV-associated chains are specific for CMV antigens.

This CDR3 region has 17 residues. CDR1 and CDR2 from the germline V gene are SGHRS and YFSETQ. Losses at the gene ends were 6 bases for V and 0 bases for J; bases not matched to a gene: 10. Source material: PBMCs. This receptor was taken from a woman in her twenties or thirties in good health and CMV-seropositive. The chain has TRBV5-1 and TRBJ2-1, with 9 nucleotides matching TRBD2. CDR3 nucleotides: TGCGCCAGCAAGGATAGCGGGAGCTGGAGCTCCTACAATGAGCAGTTCTTC. This translates into CASKDSGSWSSYNEQFF.